This TCR beta chain was sequenced in a study of TIL therapy for anti-PD-1-resistant metastatic lung cancer (dated by TCRdb to the early 2020s). Regarding the complete study: Enrolled patients had a median age of around 50 years (range about 38-85) and a median tumor PD-L1 proportion score of approximately 6.2%. Most of the cohort had lung adenocarcinoma, including a few EGFR-mutant tumors and two ALK-rearranged tumors, and half of the patients were either current or former smokers. A median non-synonymous tumor mutation burden of more than 1.2 mutations per megabase was determined across the cohort by whole-exome sequencing. T cell receptor beta sequencing of tumor and peripheral blood was used to follow clonotypes across the tumor, the expanded TIL product and serial blood samples.

TCR beta CDR3 regions were amplified from genomic DNA with the immunoSEQ v3 hsTCRB kit using bias-controlled multiplex PCR. TCR libraries were sequenced on an Illumina NextSeq 500 to approximately 2 million read pairs for survey level or about 5-6 million for deep level. As for how the authors treated the data: The immunoSEQ Analyzer software assigned V, D and J genes, filtered out non-productive sequences, and reported clonality. Repertoires were compared using productive Simpson clonality and Morisita overlap index of productive TRB rearrangements between infused TIL and blood. In its TCRdb copy, this immuneACCESS table keeps in-frame sequences only and misses some clones. Where compared with another copy, unresolved V genes explain less than half of these, and the others have no known cause. D and trimming come from the DNA, and the V and J calls and clone size come from that table. This sample holds 8,000 to 9,500 clones; about 74% were observed only once. The ten largest clones represent roughly an eighth of the sample.

There are 11 amino acids in the CDR3, from cysteine to phenylalanine inclusive. Just CDR3 DNA is preserved here, 33 bases in frame from base 1. The V and J ends are trimmed by 2 bases and 9 bases, leaving 5 bases between them. According to the germline V gene, CDR1 reads MGHDK and CDR2 reads SYGVNS. The time point label corresponds to: pre-treatment sample, taken before nivolumab and TIL therapy. Excised metastases, mostly pleural nodules or supraclavicular lymph nodes, were used as baseline tumor samples and were taken from the same resection from which TIL were grown. Before any PD-1/PD-L1 blockade was given, tumors were harvested, nivolumab was then administered, and patients who progressed went on to receive lymphodepletion, an infusion of expanded TIL, and IL-2. Adults with stage 4 NSCLC were enrolled in a dual-center phase I trial from late 2017 to January 2020. The samples were obtained from a phase I trial that was single-arm and open-label and tested tumor-infiltrating lymphocyte therapy combined with nivolumab in advanced non-small cell lung cancer. Portions of each resected tumor were snap-frozen in liquid nitrogen and stored at -80 °C. Tumor regions of interest were selected on H&E sections using laser-capture macrodissection, ground into around 16 mg aliquots, and extracted using Qiagen Allprep kits.

Overall study outcomes, separate from this receptor: Clonal turnover during TIL culture was high, and many clones enriched in the product were not detected in the baseline tumor, suggesting clonal contraction instead of faithful expansion. The cohort was highly selected, with more treatment-naive, never-smoker and oncogene-addicted patients than typical, limiting generalizability. Higher clonality and lower diversity were observed in expanded TIL cultures than in baseline intratumoral T cells (median clonality roughly 6% vs 31%, p < 0.0001). The study protocol defined all tumor marker inferences as exploratory.

In the case of this clone: The clone's antigen remains unknown. It has no much larger one-base neighbor in the sample; base qualities were not kept.

The chain uses TRBV25-1 and TRBJ2-1, with the D gene call left open. The TCR was taken from a person aged 30 to 80 with non-small cell lung cancer. The sequences come from tumor tissue, collected at baseline. The bases read TGTGCCAGCAGTGAAAGGCTTGAGCAGTTCTTC. The encoded protein is CASSERLEQFF.